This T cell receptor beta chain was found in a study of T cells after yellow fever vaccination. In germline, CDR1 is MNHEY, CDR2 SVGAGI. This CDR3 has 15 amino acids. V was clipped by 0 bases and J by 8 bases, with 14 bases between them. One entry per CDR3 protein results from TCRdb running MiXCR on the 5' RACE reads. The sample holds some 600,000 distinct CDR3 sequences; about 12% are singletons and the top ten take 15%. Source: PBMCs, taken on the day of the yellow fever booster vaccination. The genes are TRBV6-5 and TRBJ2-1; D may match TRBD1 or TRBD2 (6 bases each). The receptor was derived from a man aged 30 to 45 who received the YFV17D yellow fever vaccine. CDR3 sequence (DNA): TGTGCCAGCAGTTACTCGAGGACGGGGGCGGATGAGCAGTTCTTC. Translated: CASSYSRTGADEQFF.